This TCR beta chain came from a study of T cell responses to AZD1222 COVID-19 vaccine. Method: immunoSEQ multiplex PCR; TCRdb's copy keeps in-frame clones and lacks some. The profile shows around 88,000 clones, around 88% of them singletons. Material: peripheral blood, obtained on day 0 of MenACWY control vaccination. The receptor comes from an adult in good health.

The CDR3 DNA reads as TGTGCCAGCAGGCTTAGCTATGGCTACACCTTC. Amino acid sequence: CASRLSYGYTF. The V call is TRBV28, the J call TRBJ1-2; D ambiguous. This CDR3 has 11 residues. Per germline, CDR1 MDHEN and CDR2 SYDVKM. V was trimmed by 6 bases and J by 4 bases, leaving 6 bases between them.